This T cell receptor (beta chain) was recorded in a study of T-cell reconstitution after alpha-beta-depleted transplantation in children. This clonotype was seen repeatedly, ten times or more. Unique molecular identifiers were used to barcode this TCRbeta library. Using its own MiXCR run on the PCR reads, TCRdb lists one record per CDR3 protein. The table includes tens of thousands of distinct CDR3 sequences, roughly 5.2% detected once. Germline CDR1 is SGHRS and CDR2 is YFSETQ. The CDR3 has 15 residues. The trim removed 0 bases at V and 9 bases at J, leaving 10 bases unmatched. This sample comprised PBMCs, mostly from graft donor cells, obtained 180 days after TCRalphabeta/CD19-depleted stem cell transplant. This TCR was sampled from a boy under two years old who had a stem cell transplant for acute myeloid leukemia, so the T cells may come from the graft donor. The chain uses TRBV5-1 and TRBJ2-3, with 7 bases that match TRBD1. The CDR3 DNA follows: TGCGCCAGCAGCTTGGAGGGACAGTGGGAGCAAACGCAGTATTTT. Amino acids: CASSLEGQWEQTQYF.